What follows are 32 T cell receptor beta chains derived from one specimen sequenced in a study of T cell repertoires in cytomegalovirus infection. TCRdb redid the calling of the reads with MiXCR, one entry per CDR3 protein. The sample carries approximately 130,000 distinct CDR3 sequences, approximately 9.2% recorded once. Material for sequencing was PBMCs. These receptors all stem from a human donor in good health (CMV status not recorded). Some clones in this sample may be carry-over from other donors' samples.

This clonotype was seen ten or more times. J is TRBJ1-1 and V is TRBV29-1, with D possibly TRBD1 on 5 matching bases. Germline V gene data show CDR1 as SQVTM and CDR2 as ANQGSEA. V was trimmed by 7 bases and J by 3 bases, leaving 15 bases between them. The CDR3 consists of 13 residues. Here the CDR3 reads CSADQGADTEAFF. The CDR3 coding sequence is TGCAGCGCCGATCAGGGAGCGGACACTGAAGCTTTCTTT.

This clonotype showed up many times. V is TRBV2 and J is TRBJ1-2, with 7 bases fitting TRBD1. V dropped 0 bases and J dropped 2; count of bases not matched to a gene: 3. The germline V gene encodes CDR1 SNHLY and CDR2 FYNNEI. This CDR3 has 15 residues. The CDR3 here is CASSEAGTENYGYTF. The DNA of the CDR3 is TGTGCCAGCAGTGAAGCGGGGACAGAGAACTATGGCTACACCTTC.

The sample holds many counts of this clonotype. V gene TRBV6-5 combines with J gene TRBJ1-5; D gene unclear. V was trimmed by 8 bases and J by 4 bases, leaving 12 bases between them. The CDR3 runs 13 residues. Germline CDR1 reads MNHEY; CDR2 reads SVGAGI. The CDR3 loop is CASGYGRNQPQHF. The CDR3 DNA reads TGTGCCAGCGGCTACGGACGAAATCAGCCCCAGCATTTT.

This clonotype occurred a few times. J is TRBJ1-2 and V is TRBV25-1; D call uncertain. The CDR3 covers 13 residues. The V gene's germline CDR1 is MGHDK and CDR2 SYGVNS. Trimming pared 4 bases from V and 8 bases from J, leaving 14 bases between. The chain's CDR3 is CASSAPLSGGYTF. The CDR3 coding sequence is TGTGCCAGCAGTGCTCCCCTCTCGGGGGGCTACACCTTC.

The table lists this clonotype with many counts. The chain joins TRBV7-2 to TRBJ2-2, with TRBD1 as a possible D gene (6 bases). Germline lookup yields CDR1 SGHTA and CDR2 FQGNSA. This CDR3 spans 15 amino acids. Trimming took off 7 bases at V and 2 bases at J, with 14 bases between the two ends. CDR3 loop: CASIRDTLNTGELFF. Written as DNA, the CDR3 is TGTGCCAGCATTCGGGACACCTTAAACACCGGGGAGCTGTTTTTT.

This clonotype was counted many times. The rearrangement joins TRBV7-9 to TRBJ2-2; TRBD2 matches 7 bases. Germline V gives CDR1 SEHNR, CDR2 FQNEAQ (reference sequence). V shed 11 bases and J 6 bases; nucleotides not matched to a gene: 9. This CDR3 has 13 residues. CDR3 sequence reads: CAARDYRAGELFF. The CDR3 nucleotides read TGTGCCGCCCGGGACTACCGAGCCGGGGAGCTGTTTTTT.

Many counts were recorded for this clonotype. This sequence joins TRBV7-2 and TRBJ2-7, with TRBD2 matching over 7 bases. CDR1 and CDR2 from the germline V gene are SGHTA and FQGNSA. The CDR3 is made up of 16 amino acids. Germline trimming cut 0 bases from V and 7 bases from J; bases unmatched to any gene: 12. The CDR3 coding sequence is TGTGCCAGCAGCTTAGCCGGGACTAACCCCTCAGGAGAGCAGTACTTC. It yields the protein CASSLAGTNPSGEQYF. The whole variable domain, filled in from reference TRBV7-2 and TRBJ2-7, reads GAGVSQSPSNKVTEKGKDVELRCDPISGHTALYWYRQSLGQGLEFLIYFQGNSAPDKSGLPSDRFSAERTGGSVSTLTIQRTQQEDSAVYLCASSLAGTNPSGEQYFGPGTRLTVT.

The genes are TRBV19 and TRBJ1-4; D gene ambiguous. V was trimmed by 4 bases and J by 0 bases, leaving 18 bases between them. Germline V CDR1 and CDR2: LNHDA, SQIVND (reference sequence). The CDR3 is made up of 18 amino acids. CDR3 in amino acids: CASSTEDYSFATNEKLFF. CDR3 DNA sequence: TGTGCCAGTAGTACGGAAGATTACTCATTTGCAACTAATGAAAAACTGTTTTTT.

In its sample, this clonotype was seen many times. J is TRBJ1-5 and V is TRBV7-2; D remains unclear. CDR1 and CDR2 from the germline V gene are SGHTA and FQGNSA. V was pared by 5 bases and J by 3 bases, with 5 bases between. The CDR3 totals 12 residues. CDR3 sequence: CASSDSNQPQHF. CDR3 nucleotides: TGTGCCAGCAGCGACTCCAATCAGCCCCAGCATTTT.

This clonotype showed up many times. The chain employs TRBV6-5 and TRBJ2-7, with D possibly matching TRBD1 (6 bases). Trimming shortened V by 2 bases and J by 2 bases, and 13 bases separated the two germline ends. The CDR3 totals 15 residues. Per the germline V gene, CDR1 is MNHEY and CDR2 is SVGAGI. CDR3 bases: TGTGCCAGCAGTTACAGGGCGGACAGACCCTACGAGCAGTACTTC. This gives the protein CASSYRADRPYEQYF.

This clonotype was seen a few times. J is TRBJ1-6 and V is TRBV20-1; D is undetermined. The CDR3 has 15 amino acids. Germline V gene sequence: CDR1 DFQATT, CDR2 SNEGSKA (reference sequence). Trimming left V 3 bases short and J 7 bases short, with 16 bases between. CDR3 bases: TGCAGTGCTAGGATCCCCGCCGGGAAGAATTCACCCCTCCACTTT. Protein: CSARIPAGKNSPLHF.

This clonotype showed up many times. The chain couples TRBV28 to TRBJ2-7; TRBD2 aligns across 9 bases. In germline, CDR1 is MDHEN, CDR2 SYDVKM. V was pared by 1 base and J by 3 bases, with 4 bases of the junction left unmatched. This CDR3 comprises 15 residues. The CDR3 nucleotides read TGTGCCAGCAGTTTATATGCGGGGGGGTTCTACGAGCAGTACTTC. Its protein is CASSLYAGGFYEQYF.

This clonotype was observed many times. The V and J genes are TRBV24-1 and TRBJ2-3; 9 bases match TRBD2. Germline trimming cut 0 bases from V and 4 bases from J; bases unmatched to any gene: 4. The CDR3 runs 16 residues. The V gene's germline CDR1 is KGHDR and CDR2 SFDVKD. DNA for the CDR3: TGTGCCACCAGTGATTTGCGTTCTAGCGGGGCAGATACGCAGTATTTT. It encodes CATSDLRSSGADTQYF.

The chain employs TRBV3-1 and TRBJ2-7, with D possibly TRBD2 on 6 matching bases. The CDR3 loop spans 16 amino acids. The V end was cut by 1 base, the J end by 7 bases, with 20 bases between. Germline loops: CDR1 LGHDT, CDR2 YNNKEL (reference sequence). CDR3 sequence reads: CASSQGHLGLPGEQYF. CDR3 nucleotides: TGTGCCAGCAGCCAAGGCCACTTGGGACTTCCGGGGGAGCAGTACTTC.

This clonotype occurred many times. V usage is TRBV7-8 and J usage is TRBJ2-7, with 11 positions matching TRBD1. V dropped 5 bases and J dropped 7; count of bases not matched to a gene: 13. The CDR3 covers 16 residues. Germline CDR1 reads SGHVS; CDR2 reads FQNEAQ. The DNA for the CDR3 is TGTGCCAGCAGCCTCCAGTTCGCGGGACAGGGGGGGGAGCAGTACTTC. It yields the protein CASSLQFAGQGGEQYF. Using reference TRBV7-8 and TRBJ2-7 for the parts outside the CDR3, the full variable domain is GAGVSQSPRYKVAKRGQDVALRCDPISGHVSLFWYQQALGQGPEFLTYFQNEAQLDKSGLPSDRFFAERPEGSVSTLKIQRTQQEDSAVYLCASSLQFAGQGGEQYFGPGTRLTVT.

This clonotype was detected a few times. V and J are TRBV6-2 or TRBV6-3 and TRBJ2-7; weak D call: TRBD1 (5 bases). The CDR3 has 15 residues. The germline gives CDR1 MNHEY, CDR2 SVGEGT. Trimming removed 7 bases from V and 3 bases from J, with 19 bases in between. CDR3 loop: CASKFGRAGIYEQYF. CDR3 DNA: TGTGCCAGCAAGTTCGGTAGGGCAGGGATCTACGAGCAGTACTTC.

This clonotype was detected many times. The chain employs TRBV20-1 and TRBJ1-1, with 9 bases identical to TRBD1. The CDR3 length is 16 residues. The V gene's germline CDR1 is DFQATT and CDR2 SNEGSKA (reference sequence). J lost 2 bases, V lost 5 bases, and 12 bases had no gene match. CDR3 residues: CSAPGQGGSYNTEAFF. The CDR3 DNA reads as TGCAGTGCTCCGGGACAGGGAGGAAGTTATAACACTGAAGCTTTCTTT.

This clonotype was recorded many times. The rearrangement uses TRBV7-9 and TRBJ2-7, with D possibly being TRBD1 (6 bases). V lost 0 bases to trimming and J lost 2 bases, with 26 bases between them. Germline CDR1 is SEHNR and CDR2 is FQNEAQ (reference sequence). This CDR3 is 20 amino acids long. CDR3 coding DNA: TGTGCCAGCAGCTTAGCTTTGGGATGGGGGACAACACCGAAGACCTACGAGCAGTACTTC. It is translated as CASSLALGWGTTPKTYEQYF.

For this clonotype: With a much larger clone just one base away, this may be a read error. The rearrangement joins TRBV2 to TRBJ2-3; D is tentatively TRBD1 or TRBD2 (5 bases each). Trimming took off 6 bases at V and 2 bases at J, with 12 bases between the two ends. Germline loops: CDR1 SNHLY, CDR2 FYNNEI. The CDR3 contains 14 residues. This CDR3 reads CASSPGPTTDTQYF. In DNA form, the CDR3 reads TGTGCCAGCAGCCCGGGACCAACCACAGATACGCAGTATTTT.

In its sample, this clonotype was seen many times. This chain connects TRBV20-1 to TRBJ2-7; 10 bases match TRBD1. Germline-derived CDR1 and CDR2 are DFQATT and SNEGSKA (reference sequence). The CDR3 loop spans 11 amino acids. The V segment lost 1 base and the J segment 13 bases; nucleotides outside the gene matches: 4. CDR3 bases: TGCAGTGCTAGAGTTGGACAGGGGGAATACTTC. Its protein is CSARVGQGEYF.

In the case of this clonotype: A much more abundant neighbour one base away suggests this may be a read error. The J gene is TRBJ2-3, the V gene TRBV28; D not certain. The germline V gene encodes CDR1 MDHEN and CDR2 SYDVKM. The ends were cut back, 7 bases at V and 8 bases at J, with 16 bases in the middle. CDR3 length equals 13 residues. The CDR3 bases are TGTGCCAGCATAGGGCCCGCAGCAATTACGCAGTATTTT. Amino acids: CASIGPAAITQYF. Drawing the rest from reference TRBV28 and TRBJ2-3, the complete variable domain is DVKVTQSSRYLVKRTGEKVFLECVQDMDHENMFWYRQDPGLGLRLIYFSYDVKMKEKGDIPEGYSVSREKKERFSLILESASTNQTSMYLCASIGPAAITQYFGPGTRLTVL.

Many counts were recorded for this clonotype. The chain couples TRBV7-8 to TRBJ1-5; D is perhaps TRBD1 (5 bases). The germline V gene has CDR1 SGHVS and CDR2 FQNEAQ. The CDR3 has 14 residues. V dropped 5 bases and J dropped 5 bases, with 13 bases sitting between them. The CDR3 DNA reads TGTGCCAGCAGCGGGACCGCTGGCTATCAGCCCCAGCATTTT. It translates to CASSGTAGYQPQHF.

In its sample, this clonotype was seen many times. This chain links TRBV7-2 with TRBJ1-2, with no clear D. This CDR3 has 15 residues. Deletions cut 1 base from V and 3 bases from J, with 12 bases between. Germline lookup yields CDR1 SGHTA and CDR2 FQGNSA. CDR3 DNA: TGTGCCAGCAGCTTAGTATTAAAGGCAGACTATGGCTACACCTTC. Translated, it gives CASSLVLKADYGYTF.

This clonotype was counted many times. The chain carries TRBV5-4 and TRBJ1-1, with D possibly TRBD1 on 6 matching bases. The V end lost 4 bases, the J end lost 4 bases, and 17 bases lay between the germline ends. CDR3 length equals 15 residues. Germline CDR1 reads SGHNT; CDR2 reads YYREEE (reference sequence). In DNA, the CDR3 is TGTGCCAGCAGCCCCCAGGGGACCTTACCCACTGAAGCTTTCTTT. Protein: CASSPQGTLPTEAFF. Variable domain in full (rest from reference TRBV5-4 and TRBJ1-1): ETGVTQSPTHLIKTRGQQVTLRCSSQSGHNTVSWYQQALGQGPQFIFQYYREEENGRGNFPPRFSGLQFPNYSSELNVNALELDDSALYLCASSPQGTLPTEAFFGQGTRLTVV.

The rearrangement joins TRBV5-6 to TRBJ1-1; tentative D call: TRBD1 (6 bases). There are 15 residues in the CDR3. Trimming left V 0 bases short and J 5 bases short, with 14 bases between. Germline V CDR1 and CDR2: SGHDT, YYEEEE. The DNA of the CDR3 is TGTGCCAGCAGCTTGGGAGGGGGGGGAGTGACTGAAGCTTTCTTT. Encoded protein: CASSLGGGGVTEAFF.

This clonotype was counted many times. The chain is built from TRBV20-1 and TRBJ2-6; D is unclear. Germline V lookup: CDR1 DFQATT, CDR2 SNEGSKA (reference sequence). The CDR3 totals 14 residues. Trimming removed 4 bases at V and 0 bases at J, with 7 bases between. DNA for the CDR3: TGCAGTGCTACAGACATCTCTGGGGCCAACGTCCTGACTTTC. Translating it yields CSATDISGANVLTF.

This clonotype was seen many times. The rearrangement joins TRBV2 to TRBJ2-1, with D hard to call. This CDR3 has 13 amino acids. Germline CDR1 and CDR2: SNHLY and FYNNEI. V lost 0 bases and J lost 5, with 5 bases in between. CDR3 residues: CASSEAGNNEQFF. CDR3 nucleotides: TGTGCCAGCAGTGAAGCTGGAAACAATGAGCAGTTCTTC.

This clonotype was observed a few times. V usage is TRBV2 and J usage is TRBJ1-3; tentative D call: TRBD1 (5 bases). The V end lost 5 bases, the J end lost 4 bases, and 12 bases lay between the germline ends. CDR1 is SNHLY and CDR2 is FYNNEI in the germline V gene. This CDR3 contains 14 residues. The CDR3 reads CASSRQGSGNTIYF. For the CDR3, the DNA is TGTGCCAGCAGTCGGCAGGGCTCCGGAAACACCATATATTTT.

This clonotype was picked up a small number of times. The chain links TRBV7-4 to TRBJ2-7, with 10 positions matching TRBD1. Trimming at V came to 7 bases and at J to 6 bases, leaving 9 bases not matched to a gene. Per the germline V gene, CDR1 is SGHVT and CDR2 is SQSDAQ. The CDR3 runs to 14 residues. The CDR3 nucleotides read TGTGCCAGCAACCCCGGGACAGGGGAACTCGAGCAGTACTTC. It encodes CASNPGTGELEQYF.

This clonotype has ten or more counts. This chain connects TRBV4-2 to TRBJ1-1; D is unresolved. The CDR3 contains 13 residues. V lost 4 bases and J lost 6, with 12 bases in between. Germline V gene data show CDR1 as LGHNA and CDR2 as YNFKEQ. The CDR3: CASSPYIDAEAFF. Written as DNA, the CDR3 is TGTGCCAGCAGCCCCTACATAGACGCTGAAGCTTTCTTT.

Regarding this clonotype: One base away lies a much larger clone, so this may be a sequencing read error. The chain is built from TRBV5-6 and TRBJ1-6; TRBD1 matches at 8 bases. V trimming: 1 base; J trimming: 6 bases; junction bases outside the gene matches: 9. CDR1 is SGHDT, CDR2 YYEEEE, per germline. CDR3 size: 17 residues. CDR3 sequence reads: CASSLKPDRGGNSPLHF. The CDR3 DNA is TGTGCCAGCAGCTTGAAACCAGACAGGGGAGGTAATTCACCCCTCCACTTT.

This clonotype has a count of ten or more. The chain combines TRBV6-2 or TRBV6-3 with TRBJ1-1; D not certain. The CDR3 totals 14 residues. V was trimmed by 0 bases and J by 5 bases, leaving 10 bases between them. Germline CDR1 and CDR2: MNHEY and SVGEGT. For the CDR3, the DNA is TGTGCCAGCAGTTACTCAGAATTGCAGACTGAAGCTTTCTTT. It is translated as CASSYSELQTEAFF.